These T cell receptor beta chains were read from a single sample in a study of monozygotic twins with inflammatory bowel disease. TCRdb reanalyzed the 5' RACE reads, giving one entry per CDR3 protein sequence and no DNA. This sample contains about 450,000 distinct CDR3 sequences. The sample consisted of blood. Receptor source: a human donor with ulcerative colitis or Crohn's disease, or a healthy co-twin of an affected twin (not recorded which). CDR3s include the opening cysteine and the closing phenylalanine or tryptophan. The order of the fields is V gene, J gene, CDR3 protein.

>TRBV9|TRBJ2-2
CASSPRLSNTGELFF
>TRBV27|TRBJ2-3
CASSSLAVTDTQYF
>TRBV12-3/TRBV12-4|TRBJ2-4
CASSLTWENIQYF
>TRBV20-1|TRBJ1-2
CSARVPTGSYTF
>TRBV28|TRBJ1-5
CASSFSNRVGQPQHF
>TRBV10-3|TRBJ2-1
CAISEPGPSGQFF
>TRBV3-1|TRBJ2-1
CASGTSGVEQFF
>TRBV10-3|TRBJ1-1
CAISELGTGTEAFF
>TRBV7-9|TRBJ1-2
CASSQGTVYGYTF
>TRBV5-1|TRBJ2-1
CASSSPTSGGLSSYNEQFF
>TRBV6-5|TRBJ2-7
CASSYSGGIINEQYF
>TRBV7-2|TRBJ2-7
CASSWGQDYEQYF
>TRBV19|TRBJ1-2
CASSSSTKPPNYGYTF
>TRBV20-1|TRBJ2-5
CSARGMRQETQYF
>TRBV20-1|TRBJ1-3
CSATPAHRAGNTIYF
>TRBV20-1|TRBJ2-3
CSATGTTVTDTQYF
>TRBV7-9|TRBJ2-7
CASSSRLGGSVAYEQYF
>TRBV20-1|TRBJ2-3
CSPSYRRATDTQYF
>TRBV19|TRBJ2-2
CASSPPPQLAGFGTGELFF
>TRBV7-2|TRBJ2-7
CASSLGSRGHLVYEQYF
>TRBV28|TRBJ2-7
CASSPRENYEQYF
>TRBV5-1|TRBJ2-3
CASSLFADSGGSTDTQYF
>TRBV7-6|TRBJ1-1
CASSLGQGFTEAFF
>TRBV15|TRBJ2-2
CAIRDGGELFF
>TRBV10-3|TRBJ2-1
CAISELGQNTNNEQFF
>TRBV20-1|TRBJ2-7
CSANDRGATYEQYF
>TRBV27|TRBJ2-2
CASSLWAAGELFF
>TRBV20-1|TRBJ2-5
CSARVSGTGGTQYF
>TRBV11-3|TRBJ2-1
CASSPPGGGRFNEQFF
>TRBV6-2/TRBV6-3|TRBJ1-5
CASRSATGAVNQPQHF
>TRBV5-1|TRBJ1-1
CASSLGRSMNTEAFF
>TRBV20-1|TRBJ2-3
CSARWTSGSRLSTDTQYF
>TRBV7-2|TRBJ1-1
CASSPGQGPFEAFF
>TRBV5-6|TRBJ1-5
CASSLLSGVSQHF
>TRBV20-1|TRBJ2-5
CSAPSEPETQYF
>TRBV5-1|TRBJ2-3
CASSLGLISTDTQYF
>TRBV10-3|TRBJ2-7
CAISESMASGSVEQYF
>TRBV20-1|TRBJ2-3
CSASSSTDTQYF
>TRBV7-9|TRBJ1-4
CASSLNGGTNEKLFF
>TRBV6-2/TRBV6-3|TRBJ1-5
CASSYRDRGSSNQPQHF
>TRBV10-3|TRBJ2-3
CASTSGGAYTQYF
>TRBV4-1|TRBJ2-7
CASSNDYLRGEQYF
>TRBV7-8|TRBJ1-1
CASSSVLVGTEAFF
>TRBV9|TRBJ2-2
CASSETGGGPGELFF